A selection of T cell receptor beta chains follows, all from one sample in a study of post-analysis software for immune sequencing data. TCRdb re-called the PCR reads through MiXCR, storing one row per CDR3 protein. This sample yields around 700,000 distinct CDR3 sequences, of which around 64% are seen a single time; about 11% belongs to the top ten. What was sequenced was blood. These receptors were taken from a girl aged 2-10 years with multiple sclerosis. Both conserved end residues are part of each CDR3. A D gene is named only where the DNA matches it firmly. Not all rows give a size; the values are once, few, many and, for expanded clones, a class.

-	TRBV18	TRBJ2-1	-	TGTGCCAGCTCACCAACCCCAGGGGAAGGCTCCTACAATGAGCAGTTCTTC	CASSPTPGEGSYNEQFF
-	TRBV7-2	TRBJ2-1	-	TGTGCCAGCAGCCCGAGGACGGGATCAGGTGAGCAGTTCTTC	CASSPRTGSGEQFF
-	TRBV21-1	TRBJ1-5	-	TGTGCCAGCACACAGGGAATGAGGGGGAGCAATCAGCCCCAGCATTTT	CASTQGMRGSNQPQHF
TRBD2	TRBV20-1	TRBJ2-7	-	TGCAGTGCTAGTCCCAACAGCGGGAGAGGGGTCTACGAGCAGTACTTC	CSASPNSGRGVYEQYF
-	TRBV7-2	TRBJ2-3	-	TGTGCCAGCAGCTTAGTGGCGGGGGCGAGCGGAGATACGCAGTATTTT	CASSLVAGASGDTQYF
TRBD1	TRBV7-6	TRBJ2-3	once	TGTGCCAGCAGCCAGACAGGGATCGGCACAGATACGCAGTATTTT	CASSQTGIGTDTQYF
TRBD2	TRBV6-2/TRBV6-3	TRBJ2-7	-	TGTGCCAGCAGCCGCGCCTCGGGGGGGCTCCTCGCCTACGAGCAGTACTTC	CASSRASGGLLAYEQYF
TRBD2	TRBV5-5	TRBJ2-7	-	TGTGCCAGCAGCCTTTACATAGCGGGAGTCTCCTACGAGCAGTACTTC	CASSLYIAGVSYEQYF
-	TRBV7-9	TRBJ1-1	-	TGTGCCAGCAGACAGACGGGGGCCACTGAAGCTTTCTTT	CASRQTGATEAFF
-	TRBV7-9	TRBJ2-5	-	TGTGCCAGCAGCTTATCTTCAGGGGTGCGGGAGACCCAGTACTTC	CASSLSSGVRETQYF
-	TRBV12-3/TRBV12-4	TRBJ2-7	few	TGTGCCAGCAGCCAAACCGGGACAACCTACGAGCAGTACTTC	CASSQTGTTYEQYF
-	TRBV7-2	TRBJ1-2	-	TGTGCCAGCAGCTTATCCAGGAGGGGTGGCTACACCTTC	CASSLSRRGGYTF
-	TRBV6-6	TRBJ2-1	-	TGTGCCAGCAGGGAGGGGGGACTTTACAATGAGCAGTTCTTC	CASREGGLYNEQFF
-	TRBV20-1	TRBJ1-5	-	TGCAGTGCTAGAGCGGAGCAGAGGCAGCCCCAGCATTTT	CSARAEQRQPQHF
-	TRBV7-2	TRBJ1-2	-	TGTGCCATTCTCTCCGGGCCCCGCGGCTACACCTTC	CAILSGPRGYTF
-	TRBV20-1	TRBJ1-6	-	TGCAGTGCTACGGAAGCGATGGGGGGTTCACCCCTCCACTTT	CSATEAMGGSPLHF
TRBD1	TRBV20-1	TRBJ2-5	once	TGCAGTGCTGGCCGACAGGGTGGCGAGACCCAGTACTTC	CSAGRQGGETQYF
TRBD1	TRBV10-3	TRBJ2-1	-	TGTGCCATCAGTGACCAGGGGGTTGAGCAGTTCTTC	CAISDQGVEQFF
-	TRBV29-1	TRBJ1-1	-	TGCAGCGCAGGACGGGAGAACACTGAAGCTTTCTTT	CSAGRENTEAFF
-	TRBV29-1	TRBJ2-3	few	TGCAGCGTGAATGGGGGGGATACGCAGTATTTT	CSVNGGDTQYF
-	TRBV27	TRBJ1-2	-	TGTGCCACTTGGGGAACGGACAGCACCCTAGGGGCTGGTTACACCTTC	CATWGTDSTLGAGYTF
-	TRBV19	TRBJ2-6	-	TGTGCCAGTAGTATTGACAGCGACTGGAAAGGGGCCAACGTCCTGACTTTC	CASSIDSDWKGANVLTF
TRBD2	TRBV10-3	TRBJ2-1	few	TGTGCCATCGGGGGGACTAGTACCTACAATGAGCAGTTCTTC	CAIGGTSTYNEQFF
-	TRBV20-1	TRBJ1-2	-	TGCAGTGCTAGGGTAGGACAGAGCTATGGCTACACCTTC	CSARVGQSYGYTF
-	TRBV11-2	TRBJ2-7	-	TGTGCCAGCAGCTTAGATCGGGCAGCCCCCTACGAGCAGTACTTC	CASSLDRAAPYEQYF
-	TRBV4-1	TRBJ2-1	-	TGCGCCAGCAGCCAAGATCTCGCGGGATCGACTTACAATGAGCAGTTCTTC	CASSQDLAGSTYNEQFF
TRBD2	TRBV7-2	TRBJ2-3	-	TGTGCTAGCAGCTTAGTCCTCCGGGGGGGCACAGATACGCAGTATTTT	CASSLVLRGGTDTQYF
-	TRBV5-5	TRBJ2-5	few	TGTGCCAGCAGCTTGGAGGCAGCCCAAGAGACCCAGTACTTC	CASSLEAAQETQYF
-	TRBV9	TRBJ2-7	few	TGTGCCAGCAGCCCCCCCCACAGGGAGGACGAGCAGTACTTC	CASSPPHREDEQYF
TRBD1	TRBV20-1	TRBJ2-3	-	TGCAGTGCAAGGACAGGGTCAAGCACAGATACGCAGTATTTT	CSARTGSSTDTQYF
-	TRBV27	TRBJ2-1	once	TGTGCCAGCAGTTTGACGGGTTTTGGCTCCTACAATGAGCAGTTCTTC	CASSLTGFGSYNEQFF
-	TRBV6-1	TRBJ2-1	-	TGTGCCAGCAGTGAAGCCGGGGTCAGCGGACTCTACAATGAGCAGTTCTTC	CASSEAGVSGLYNEQFF
TRBD2	TRBV12-3/TRBV12-4	TRBJ2-3	-	TGTGCCAGCCCCCTTACCCTAGCGGGGGGGGTTTGGGATACGCAGTATTTT	CASPLTLAGGVWDTQYF
TRBD1	TRBV9	TRBJ2-7	few	TGTGCCAGCAGCGTAGGAGGCAGGGGGCCCTACGAGCAGTACTTC	CASSVGGRGPYEQYF
TRBD2	TRBV4-3	TRBJ2-5	-	TGCGCCAGCAGCCAAGGAACGGGGGGTAGGACCCAGTACTTC	CASSQGTGGRTQYF
TRBD1	TRBV20-1	TRBJ2-3	-	TGCAGTGCTAGAGTCTCGGGACAGGGATTCACAGATACGCAGTATTTT	CSARVSGQGFTDTQYF
TRBD1	TRBV5-1	TRBJ2-5	-	TGCGCCAGCAGCAAGGGACAGGAAGAGACCCAGTACTTC	CASSKGQEETQYF
-	TRBV7-2	TRBJ2-5	-	TGTGCCAGCAACTTATACAGACAAGAGACCCAGTACTTC	CASNLYRQETQYF
-	TRBV20-1	TRBJ2-5	few	TGCAGTGCGCGTTGGGCCGGGAATTGGCAAGAGACCCAGTACTTC	CSARWAGNWQETQYF
TRBD2	TRBV5-6	TRBJ2-1	-	TGTGCCAGCAGCTTCCTAAGTAAAGGCGGGAGGAATGAGCAGTTCTTC	CASSFLSKGGRNEQFF
TRBD1	TRBV6-5	TRBJ2-1	-	TGTGCCAGCGGTTGGACAGGGGTAAATGAGCAGTTCTTC	CASGWTGVNEQFF
TRBD2	TRBV12-3/TRBV12-4	TRBJ2-1	-	TGTGCCAGCAGTAAACTAGCGGGCTCCTACAATGAGCAGTTCTTC	CASSKLAGSYNEQFF
TRBD1	TRBV11-2	TRBJ2-1	-	TGTGCCAGCAGCCAACGGGACAGTTCTCACAATGAGCGGTTCTTC	CASSQRDSSHNERFF
-	TRBV29-1	TRBJ2-4	-	TGCAGCGCCGGACACGCCATAGCCAAAAACATTCAGTACTTC	CSAGHAIAKNIQYF
TRBD1	TRBV20-1	TRBJ2-1	once	TGCAGTGCTAATTGGGACAGCGCCTACAATGAGCAGTTCTTC	CSANWDSAYNEQFF